The 13 T cell receptor beta chains below come from one sample, sequenced in a study of human T cells and chemical hapten exposure. Specified time point: patch test 2, 6 weeks after DPC sensitization. The treatment: therapeutic diphenylcyclopropenone sensitization with weekly scalp DPC. One entry per CDR3 protein results from TCRdb running MiXCR on the RACE reads. The data show over 100,000 distinct CDR3 sequences, roughly 10% seen once. This sample comprised whole blood, obtained in connection with sensitization to the hapten diphenylcyclopropenone (DPC). These receptors were taken from a middle-aged woman with alopecia areata. Some clones in this sample may be carry-over from other donors' samples.

This clonotype was observed many times. This chain uses TRBV19 with TRBJ1-1; the D gene is possibly TRBD1 (5 bases). The CDR3 covers 12 residues. Germline loops: CDR1 LNHDA, CDR2 SQIVND (reference sequence). Trimming took off 6 bases at V and 10 bases at J, with 15 bases between the two ends. CDR3 region: CASSVPGPRAFF. In DNA form, the CDR3 reads TGTGCCAGTAGCGTCCCGGGACCACGAGCTTTCTTT.

This clonotype was seen more than once but under ten times. This sequence joins TRBV4-2 and TRBJ2-3, with D uncertain. The CDR3 has 18 residues. The germline V and J ends were trimmed by 1 base and 0 bases, with 17 bases remaining between them. Germline values: CDR1 LGHNA, CDR2 YNFKEQ. CDR3 sequence: CASSQGEVGRVSTDTQYF. Written as DNA, the CDR3 is TGTGCCAGCAGCCAAGGGGAAGTGGGTCGGGTAAGCACAGATACGCAGTATTTT.

As DNA, the CDR3 is TGTGCCAGCAGTACCGACAGGTGGTCGTACCCCTACGAGCAGTACTTC. Amino acids: CASSTDRWSYPYEQYF. V usage is TRBV28 and J usage is TRBJ2-7, with a possible D match to TRBD1 (6 bases). Trimming shortened V by 5 bases and J by 2 bases, and 19 bases separated the two germline ends. There are 16 residues in the CDR3. CDR1 is MDHEN and CDR2 is SYDVKM in the germline V gene.

Ten or more counts support this clonotype. The rearrangement links TRBV12-3 or TRBV12-4 to TRBJ1-5; possible D gene TRBD1, 5 bases. Trimming removed 6 bases from V and 0 bases from J, with 15 bases in between. The CDR3 runs 16 residues. The CDR3 nucleotides are TGTGCCAGCAGCCCCCCCGGGGGTATTAGCAATCAGCCCCAGCATTTT. Translated: CASSPPGGISNQPQHF.

This clonotype was counted many times. This chain links TRBV4-3 with TRBJ1-5; TRBD1 agrees at 7 bases. V gave up 0 bases and J gave up 4 bases; unmatched junction bases: 6. Germline assignment: CDR1 LGHNA and CDR2 YSLEER. The CDR3 length is 16 residues. The CDR3 nucleotides are TGCGCCAGCAGCCAAGATAGAGGGGGCGGGAATCAGCCCCAGCATTTT. This gives the protein CASSQDRGGGNQPQHF.

This clonotype came up many times. V and J are TRBV20-1 and TRBJ2-3, with TRBD1 identical over 12 bases. The CDR3 covers 19 residues. V trimming: 1 base; J trimming: 2 bases; junction bases outside the gene matches: 13. Germline V lookup: CDR1 DFQATT, CDR2 SNEGSKA (reference sequence). Written as DNA, the CDR3 is TGCAGTGCTAGAGTTTTAGGGGACAGGGGGCCCGTCTCCACAGATACGCAGTATTTT. This gives the protein CSARVLGDRGPVSTDTQYF.

This chain links TRBV10-2 with TRBJ2-3; TRBD2 matches at 8 bases. V dropped 8 bases and J dropped 2; count of bases not matched to a gene: 9. CDR3 length: 15 amino acids. Germline V gene sequence: CDR1 WSHSY, CDR2 SAAADI. CDR3 nucleotide sequence: TGCGCCAGCCCGGGGGGGCGGATCGACACAGATACGCAGTATTTT. It codes for CASPGGRIDTDTQYF.

The chain uses TRBV12-3 or TRBV12-4 and TRBJ1-2; D is ambiguous. CDR3 length: 13 amino acids. Trimming removed 1 base at V and 8 bases at J, with 11 bases between. The CDR3 coding sequence is TGTGCCAGCAGTTTAGTGGGTTTTGGCGGCTACACCTTC. It is translated as CASSLVGFGGYTF.

The chain couples TRBV29-1 to TRBJ2-7, with D hard to call. The ends were cut back, 4 bases at V and 7 bases at J, with 20 bases in the middle. The CDR3 is 14 residues long. Per germline, CDR1 SQVTM and CDR2 ANQGSEA. The CDR3, as DNA: TGCAGCGTTGTTTGGCAAGCCCAAGGGTGGGAGCAGTACTTC. Its translation is CSVVWQAQGWEQYF.

This clonotype was seen ten or more times. The J gene is TRBJ1-5, the V gene TRBV6-1; D is ambiguous. The V gene lost 3 bases and the J gene lost 1 base, with 7 bases spanning the gap. CDR3 length: 14 residues. From germline, CDR1 is MNHNS and CDR2 SASEGT. The CDR3 spells CASSDIGSNQPQHF. The CDR3, as DNA: TGTGCCAGCAGTGATATCGGCAGCAATCAGCCCCAGCATTTT.

The chain employs TRBV4-3 and TRBJ2-7; TRBD1 is a possible D gene (7 bases). CDR3 length: 16 residues. The V end lost 0 bases, the J end lost 1 base, and 13 bases lay between the germline ends. The germline V gene encodes CDR1 LGHNA and CDR2 YSLEER. Here the CDR3 reads CASSQELAGGSYEQYF. The DNA for the CDR3 is TGCGCCAGCAGCCAAGAGTTGGCAGGGGGGTCCTACGAGCAGTACTTC.

A few counts support this clonotype. V usage is TRBV15 and J usage is TRBJ1-1, with D unclear. The CDR3 has 15 amino acids. The V end lost 0 bases, the J end lost 0 bases, and 8 bases lay between the germline ends. CDR1 and CDR2 from the germline V gene are LNHNV and YYDKDF (reference sequence). The CDR3 DNA sequence: TGTGCCACCAGCAGAGATCGGAGCGTGAACACTGAAGCTTTCTTT. Residues: CATSRDRSVNTEAFF.

The V and J genes are TRBV2 and TRBJ2-7, with 7 bases matching TRBD2. Unmatched junction bases numbered 9, after V lost 3 bases and J lost 7 bases. CDR1 is SNHLY, CDR2 FYNNEI, per germline. The CDR3 extends over 14 amino acids. CDR3 region: CASSDSWGGREQYF. As DNA, the CDR3 is TGTGCCAGCAGTGACAGCTGGGGAGGGAGGGAGCAGTACTTC.